This T cell receptor beta chain was profiled in a study of T cell repertoires in cytomegalovirus infection. The wider study: Public TCR beta signatures marked donors with CMV infection and the matching HLA. Study-wide results and caveats: Cumulative public TCR beta family frequency identified carriers of CMV plus the relevant HLA. HLA-C-restricted CMV clonotypes gave the most frequent clonotype in two of eight donors.

MiXCR was run by TCRdb on the reads, yielding one entry per CDR3 protein. Among 500,000 to 600,000 distinct CDR3 sequences listed, more than 15% were seen once. Worth noting for this clonotype: What it binds is not known.

The V gene's germline CDR1 is LGHNA and CDR2 YNFKEQ. Between the trimmed V and J ends, which lost 0 bases and 4 bases, there was a span of 11 bases. The CDR3 sequence is 15 residues long. V usage is TRBV4-2 and J usage is TRBJ2-3; TRBD1 might be the D (5 bases). The sample taken for sequencing was CD8+ T cells from PBMCs. The clonotype comes from a human donor in good health (CMV status not recorded). Some clones in this sample may be carry-over from other donors' samples. The CDR3 region is CASSQDRQGPDTQYF. The CDR3 bases are TGTGCCAGCAGCCAAGATCGGCAGGGCCCAGATACGCAGTATTTT.